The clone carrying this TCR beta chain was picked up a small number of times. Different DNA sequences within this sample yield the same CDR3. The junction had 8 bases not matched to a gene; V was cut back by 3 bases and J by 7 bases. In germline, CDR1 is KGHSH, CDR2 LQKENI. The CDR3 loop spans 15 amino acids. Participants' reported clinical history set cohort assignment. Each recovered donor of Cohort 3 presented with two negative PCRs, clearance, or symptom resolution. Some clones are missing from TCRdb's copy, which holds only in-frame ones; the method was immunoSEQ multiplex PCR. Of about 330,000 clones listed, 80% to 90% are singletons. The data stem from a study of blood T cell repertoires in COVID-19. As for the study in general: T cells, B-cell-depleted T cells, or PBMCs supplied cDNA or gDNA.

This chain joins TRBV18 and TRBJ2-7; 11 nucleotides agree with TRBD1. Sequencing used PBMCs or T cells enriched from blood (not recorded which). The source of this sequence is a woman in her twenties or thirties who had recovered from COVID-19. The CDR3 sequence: CASSPPGQGAGEQYF. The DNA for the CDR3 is TGTGCCAGCTCACCCCCCGGACAGGGGGCCGGGGAGCAGTACTTC. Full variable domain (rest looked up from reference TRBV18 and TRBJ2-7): NAGVMQNPRHLVRRRGQEARLRCSPMKGHSHVYWYRQLPEEGLKFMVYLQKENIIDESGMPKERFSAEFPKEGPSILRIQQVVRGDSAAYFCASSPPGQGAGEQYFGPGTRLTVT.